A single sample is the source of the 3 T cell receptor beta chains below, sequenced in a study of shared clonotypes between healthy human individuals. Assay used: immunoSEQ multiplex PCR; TCRdb lists only in-frame clones, some missing. The sample lists some 480,000 clones; 79% were seen once. The sample was PBMCs. Receptors originate from a woman aged 35 to 49 in good health. Some clones in this sample may be carry-over from other donors' samples.

This chain connects TRBV21-1 to TRBJ1-2. TRBV21-1 is a documented pseudogene. The CDR3 runs 15 residues. CDR3 amino acids: CASSKDGGGYRGYTF. CDR3 coding DNA: TGTGCCAGCAGCAAAGACGGGGGCGGGTATCGTGGCTACACCTTC.

The genes are TRBV7-2 and TRBJ1-5; no definite D call. The V end was cut by 1 base, the J end by 5 bases, with 6 bases between. The CDR3 has 13 amino acids. CDR1 is SGHTA, CDR2 FQGNSA, per germline. The CDR3 sequence is CASSLVGDQPQHF. The CDR3 DNA is TGTGCCAGCAGCTTAGTTGGCGATCAGCCCCAGCATTTT.

This clone was seen just once. A far larger clone differs by one base, so this is likely a read error. At the DNA level, this CDR3 is encoded by other sequences in the same sample as well. This chain links TRBV29-1 with TRBJ1-2, with D unclear. The CDR3 spans 12 residues. The germline V gene encodes CDR1 SQVTM and CDR2 ANQGSEA. The ends were cut back, 0 bases at V and 2 bases at J, with 4 bases in the middle. CDR3 protein: CSVEDHNYGYTF. DNA for the CDR3: TGCAGCGTTGAAGACCACAACTATGGCTACACCTTC.